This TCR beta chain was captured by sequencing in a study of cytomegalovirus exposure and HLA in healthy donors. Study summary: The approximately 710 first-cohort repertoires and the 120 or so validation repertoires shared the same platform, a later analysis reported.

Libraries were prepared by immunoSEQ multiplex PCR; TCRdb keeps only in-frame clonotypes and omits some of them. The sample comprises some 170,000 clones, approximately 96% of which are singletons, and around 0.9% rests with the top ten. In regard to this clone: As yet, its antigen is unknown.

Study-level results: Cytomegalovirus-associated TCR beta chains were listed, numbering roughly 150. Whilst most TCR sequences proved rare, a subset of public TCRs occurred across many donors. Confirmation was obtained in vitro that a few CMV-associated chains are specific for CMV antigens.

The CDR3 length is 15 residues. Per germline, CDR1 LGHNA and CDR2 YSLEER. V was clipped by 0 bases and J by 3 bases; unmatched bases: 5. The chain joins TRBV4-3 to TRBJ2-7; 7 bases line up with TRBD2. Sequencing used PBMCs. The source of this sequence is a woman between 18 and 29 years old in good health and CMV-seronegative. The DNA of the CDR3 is TGCGCCAGCAGCCAAGATTCGGGGGGTGGCTACGAGCAGTACTTC. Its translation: CASSQDSGGGYEQYF.